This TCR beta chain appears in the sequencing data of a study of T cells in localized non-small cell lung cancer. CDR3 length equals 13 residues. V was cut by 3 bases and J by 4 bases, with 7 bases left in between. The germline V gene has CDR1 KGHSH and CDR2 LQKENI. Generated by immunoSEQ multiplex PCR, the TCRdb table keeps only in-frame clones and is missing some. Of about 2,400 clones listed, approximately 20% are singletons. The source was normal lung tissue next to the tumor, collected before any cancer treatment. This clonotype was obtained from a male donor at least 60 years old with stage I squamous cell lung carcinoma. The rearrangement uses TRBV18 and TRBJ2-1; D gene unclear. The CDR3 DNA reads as TGTGCCAGCTCACCGGCCCTATACAATGAGCAGTTCTTC. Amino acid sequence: CASSPALYNEQFF.